The 8 T cell receptor beta chains below come from one sample, sequenced in a study of CXCR3-negative and CXCR3-positive naive CD8 T cells. TRB cDNA libraries were made by UMI-labeled 5' RACE. Reprocessing the 5' RACE reads, TCRdb reports a single entry for every CDR3 protein and omits DNA. The listing contains approximately 45,000 distinct CDR3 sequences. The sequencing sample was made of memory CD8+ T cells from blood. The receptor source for this set is a human donor in good health. Some clones in this sample may be carry-over from other donors' samples.

The chain is built from TRBV19 and TRBJ2-7; TCRdb lists TRBD1, though no DNA is available to test this call. Germline-derived CDR1 and CDR2 are LNHDA and SQIVND (reference sequence). The CDR3 loop spans 17 amino acids. CDR3 protein: CATPADRVNKFSYEQYF. Full variable domain (rest looked up from reference TRBV19 and TRBJ2-7): DGGITQSPKYLFRKEGQNVTLSCEQNLNHDAMYWYRQDPGQGLRLIYYSQIVNDFQKGDIAEGYSVSREKKESFPLTVTSAQKNPTAFYLCATPADRVNKFSYEQYFGPGTRLTVT.

This clonotype shows up as medium-sized by frequency. This chain links TRBV4-2 with TRBJ2-3; TCRdb names TRBD1, which stays unverified in the absence of DNA. CDR3 size: 15 residues. Per the germline V gene, CDR1 is LGHNA and CDR2 is YNFKEQ. CDR3 in amino acids: CASKTGGGDADTQYF.

The chain recombines TRBV11-2 with TRBJ2-4; no DNA is available, so the TRBD2 call from TCRdb remains unchecked. CDR1 and CDR2 (germline): SGHAT, FQNNGV. The CDR3 contains 16 residues. CDR3 region: CASSLPTVGGRNIQYF.

The chain carries TRBV28 and TRBJ2-2; TCRdb indicates TRBD1, and absent DNA this call remains unverified. The CDR3 extends over 17 amino acids. CDR1 MDHEN and CDR2 SYDVKM come from the germline V gene. The CDR3 is CASSLVGGTVGTGELFF.

This sequence joins TRBV29-1 and TRBJ2-7; TCRdb's assignment of TRBD1 cannot be checked, as there is no DNA. Germline V lookup: CDR1 SQVTM, CDR2 ANQGSEA. The CDR3 is 15 amino acids. CDR3 residues: CSVEDPGRGQYEQYF.

This chain joins TRBV5-1 and TRBJ2-7. The CDR3 sequence is 14 residues long. Per the germline V gene, CDR1 is SGHRS and CDR2 is YFSETQ. CDR3 amino acids: CASSLRDKAYEQYF. The variable domain in full, completed from reference TRBV5-1 and TRBJ2-7, reads KAGVTQTPRYLIKTRGQQVTLSCSPISGHRSVSWYQQTPGQGLQFLFEYFSETQRNKGNFPGRFSGRQFSNSRSEMNVSTLELGDSALYLCASSLRDKAYEQYFGPGTRLTVT.

The CDR3 loop is CASSQDSSGANVLTF. The rearrangement uses TRBV5-1 and TRBJ2-6. CDR1 and CDR2 (germline): SGHRS, YFSETQ. The CDR3 has 15 amino acids.

V and J are TRBV12-3 or TRBV12-4 and TRBJ2-7. The CDR3 consists of 14 residues. The CDR3 protein is CASGLVTLRYEQYF.